This TCR beta chain was recovered during a study of beta chain features in type 1 diabetes. Expressed TCRB transcripts were sequenced after all isolated RNA was converted to cDNA. Libraries were prepared by immunoSEQ multiplex PCR; TCRdb keeps only in-frame clonotypes and omits some of them. The sample has around 56,000 clones; about 50% are singletons. General study findings and limits: TCRB CDR3s from Type 1 diabetes patients were moderately but significantly shorter in all four CD4+ subsets.

The germline CDR1 and CDR2 sequences are MGHDK and SYGVNS. This CDR3 contains 16 residues. The V segment lost 3 bases and the J segment 2 bases; nucleotides outside the gene matches: 8. CD4+ cells of the naive, central memory, regulatory and stem cell-like memory types were sorted via CD45RO/CCR7/CD25/CD127/CD95/CD27. Remarks on this clone: Its specificity is unknown.

Material for sequencing was Tregs from blood. J is TRBJ2-3 and V is TRBV25-1, with TRBD2 identical over 7 bases. This TCR derives from a middle-aged woman with type 1 diabetes. CDR3 region: CASSEGGGRTTDTQYF. DNA of the CDR3: TGTGCCAGCAGTGAGGGGGGGGGACGGACCACAGATACGCAGTATTTT.